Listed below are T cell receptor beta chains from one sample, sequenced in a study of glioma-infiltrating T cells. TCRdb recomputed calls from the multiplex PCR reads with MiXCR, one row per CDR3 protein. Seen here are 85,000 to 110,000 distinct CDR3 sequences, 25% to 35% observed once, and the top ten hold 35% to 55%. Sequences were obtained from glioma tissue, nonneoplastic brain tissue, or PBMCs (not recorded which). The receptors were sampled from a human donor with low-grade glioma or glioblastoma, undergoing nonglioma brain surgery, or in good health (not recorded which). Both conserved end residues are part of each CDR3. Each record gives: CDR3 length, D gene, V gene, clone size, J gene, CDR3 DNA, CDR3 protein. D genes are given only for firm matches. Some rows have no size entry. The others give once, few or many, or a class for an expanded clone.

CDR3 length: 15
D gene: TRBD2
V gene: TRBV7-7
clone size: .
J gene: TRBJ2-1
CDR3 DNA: TGTGCTAGCAGCCTCGGGAGGAGCGGGGGAAATGAGCAGTTCTTC
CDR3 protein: CASSLGRSGGNEQFF

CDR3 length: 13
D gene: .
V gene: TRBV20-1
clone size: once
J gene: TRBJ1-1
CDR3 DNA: TGCAGTGCTAGAGATCGGTCGGACACTGAAGCTTTCTTT
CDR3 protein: CSARDRSDTEAFF

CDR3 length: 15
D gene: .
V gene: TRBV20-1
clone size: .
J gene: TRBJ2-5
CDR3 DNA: TGCAGTGCTAGTTCTCCGCGAACCTTGGGAGAGACCCAGTACTTC
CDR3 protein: CSASSPRTLGETQYF

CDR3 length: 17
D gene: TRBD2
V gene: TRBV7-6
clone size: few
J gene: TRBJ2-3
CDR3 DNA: TGTGCCAGCAGCCCTAGGACTAGCGGGGGACCCACAGATACGCAGTATTTT
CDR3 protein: CASSPRTSGGPTDTQYF

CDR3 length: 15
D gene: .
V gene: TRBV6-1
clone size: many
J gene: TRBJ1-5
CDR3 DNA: TGTGCCAGCAGGATCGACGGTTATAGCAATCAGCCCCAGCATTTT
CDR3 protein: CASRIDGYSNQPQHF

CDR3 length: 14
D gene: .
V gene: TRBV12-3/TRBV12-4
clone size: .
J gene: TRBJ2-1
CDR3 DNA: TGTGCCAGCAGTTTAATGGGGTCGCCGAATGAGCAGTTCTTC
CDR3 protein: CASSLMGSPNEQFF

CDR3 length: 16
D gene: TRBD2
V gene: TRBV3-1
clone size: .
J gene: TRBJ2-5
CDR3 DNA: TGTGCCAGCAGCTTCCGCCCCCTAGCGGGGAAGGAGACCCAGTACTTC
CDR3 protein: CASSFRPLAGKETQYF

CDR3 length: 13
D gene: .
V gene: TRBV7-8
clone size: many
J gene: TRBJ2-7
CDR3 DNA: TGTGCCAGCAGCCAAACAGTCTCCTACGAGCAGTACTTC
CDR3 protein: CASSQTVSYEQYF

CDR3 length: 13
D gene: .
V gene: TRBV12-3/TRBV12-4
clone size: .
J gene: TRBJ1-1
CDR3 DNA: TGTGCCAGCAGTTTAGGCTTGAGCACTGAAGCTTTCTTT
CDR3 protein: CASSLGLSTEAFF

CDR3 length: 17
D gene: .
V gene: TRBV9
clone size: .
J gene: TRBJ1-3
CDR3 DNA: TGTGCCAGCAGCGTAGAAAACGGATATTCCTCTGGAAACACCATATATTTT
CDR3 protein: CASSVENGYSSGNTIYF

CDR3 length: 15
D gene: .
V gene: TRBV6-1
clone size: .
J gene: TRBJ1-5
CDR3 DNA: TGTGCCGCAGGTCCTACAGGGTCGCTGAATCAGCCCCAGCACTTT
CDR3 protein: CAAGPTGSLNQPQHF

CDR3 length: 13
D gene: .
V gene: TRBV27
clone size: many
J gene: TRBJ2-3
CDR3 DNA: TGTGCCAGCAGTTTTGCGGGGAGGGATACGCAGTATTTT
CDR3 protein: CASSFAGRDTQYF

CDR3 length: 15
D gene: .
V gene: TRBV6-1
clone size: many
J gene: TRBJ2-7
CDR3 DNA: TGTGCCAGCAGTGAAATTTGGGGAGTGAAGGGCGAGCAGTACTTC
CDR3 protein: CASSEIWGVKGEQYF

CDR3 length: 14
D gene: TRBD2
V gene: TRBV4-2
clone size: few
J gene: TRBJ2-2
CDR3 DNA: TGTGCCAGCACCCGCGGGGGGGAAACCGGGGAGCTGTTTTTT
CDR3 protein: CASTRGGETGELFF

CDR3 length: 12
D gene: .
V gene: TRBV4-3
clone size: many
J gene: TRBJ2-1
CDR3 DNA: TGCGCCAGCAGCCATACGAGCGATGAGCAGTTCTTC
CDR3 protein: CASSHTSDEQFF

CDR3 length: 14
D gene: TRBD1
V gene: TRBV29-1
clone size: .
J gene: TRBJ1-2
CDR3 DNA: TGCAGCGTTGAAGGTGAAGGGGGCGGCTATGGCTACACCTTC
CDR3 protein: CSVEGEGGGYGYTF

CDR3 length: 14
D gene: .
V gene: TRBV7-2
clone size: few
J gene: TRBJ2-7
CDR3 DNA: TGTGCCAGCAGCCCCATGGGGACCTCCTACGAGCAGTACTTC
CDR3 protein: CASSPMGTSYEQYF

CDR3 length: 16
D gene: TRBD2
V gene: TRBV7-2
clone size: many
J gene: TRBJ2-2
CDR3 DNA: TGTGCCAGCACCTCTCAGCGGGGGGGCCTAACCGGGGAGCTGTTTTTT
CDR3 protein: CASTSQRGGLTGELFF

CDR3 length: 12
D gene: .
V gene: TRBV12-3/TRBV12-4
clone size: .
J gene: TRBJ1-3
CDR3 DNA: TGTGCCAGCGCGGATGTCCCGAACACCATATATTTT
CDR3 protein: CASADVPNTIYF

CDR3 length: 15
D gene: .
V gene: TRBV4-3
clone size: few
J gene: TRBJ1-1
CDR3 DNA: TGCGCCAGCAGCCAAGAAACCAACCTGAACACTGAAGCTTTCTTT
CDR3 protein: CASSQETNLNTEAFF

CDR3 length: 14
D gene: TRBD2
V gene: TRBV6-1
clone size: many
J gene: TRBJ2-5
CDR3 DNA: TGTGCCAGCAGAACCCAGGGAGGGGAAGAGACCCAGTACTTC
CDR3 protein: CASRTQGGEETQYF

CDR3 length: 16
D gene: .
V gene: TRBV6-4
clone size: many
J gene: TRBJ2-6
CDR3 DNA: TGTGCCAGCAGTGAACAGGCCCTCTCTGGGGCCAACGTCCTGACTTTC
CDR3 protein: CASSEQALSGANVLTF

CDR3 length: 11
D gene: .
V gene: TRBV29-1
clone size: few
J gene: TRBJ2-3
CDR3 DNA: TGCAGCGTACATAGGGACGATACGCAGTATTTT
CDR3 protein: CSVHRDDTQYF

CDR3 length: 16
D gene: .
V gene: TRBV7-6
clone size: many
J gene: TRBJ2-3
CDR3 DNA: TGTGCCAGCAGCTTATTGGGGGCTGACGGCACAGATACGCAGTATTTT
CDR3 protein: CASSLLGADGTDTQYF

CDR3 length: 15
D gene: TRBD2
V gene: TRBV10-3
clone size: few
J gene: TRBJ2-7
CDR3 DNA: TGTGCCATCACGACTAGCGGGGCTTTCTCCTACGAGCAGTACTTC
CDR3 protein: CAITTSGAFSYEQYF

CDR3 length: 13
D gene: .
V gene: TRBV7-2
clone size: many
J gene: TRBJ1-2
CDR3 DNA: TGTGCCAGCAGCTTAGCAGGGAACTATGGCTACACCTTC
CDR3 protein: CASSLAGNYGYTF

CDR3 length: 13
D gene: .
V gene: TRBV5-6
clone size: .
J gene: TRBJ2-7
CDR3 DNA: TGTGCCGGCAGCTTTCAGTCCTCGGGCGAGCAGTACTTC
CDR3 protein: CAGSFQSSGEQYF

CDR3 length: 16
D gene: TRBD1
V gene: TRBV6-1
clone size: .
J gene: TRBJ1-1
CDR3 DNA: TGTGCCAGCATCCAACTGGGGACAGGGAGTGGAACTGAAGCTTTCTTT
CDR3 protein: CASIQLGTGSGTEAFF

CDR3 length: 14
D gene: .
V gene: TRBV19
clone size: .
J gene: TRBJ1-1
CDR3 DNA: TGTGCCAGTAAAAAACATGTCGAGTGGACTGAAGCTTTCTTT
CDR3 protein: CASKKHVEWTEAFF

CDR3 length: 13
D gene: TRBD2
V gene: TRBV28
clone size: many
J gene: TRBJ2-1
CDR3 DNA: TGTGCCAGCAGACCGCGGGGGGGCGATGAGCAGTTCTTC
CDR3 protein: CASRPRGGDEQFF

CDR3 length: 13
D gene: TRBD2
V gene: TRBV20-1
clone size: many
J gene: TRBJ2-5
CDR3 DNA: TGCAGTACTAACCCCCTAGCGGGGAGGACCCAGTACTTC
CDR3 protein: CSTNPLAGRTQYF

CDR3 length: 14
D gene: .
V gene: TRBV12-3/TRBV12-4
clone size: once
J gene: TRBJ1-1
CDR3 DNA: TGTGCCAGCATCATCTGGAACGTAAACACTGAAGCTTTCTTT
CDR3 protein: CASIIWNVNTEAFF

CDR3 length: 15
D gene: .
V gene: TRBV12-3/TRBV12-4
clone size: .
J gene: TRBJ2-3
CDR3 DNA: TGTGCCATCAAGCCAGGGGGGATTCACACAGATACGCCGTATTTT
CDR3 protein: CAIKPGGIHTDTPYF

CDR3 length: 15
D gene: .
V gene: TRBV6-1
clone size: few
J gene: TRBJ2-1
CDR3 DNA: TGTGCCAGCAGTTCCGCCCCTCAGGAAGGAAATGAGCAGTTCTTC
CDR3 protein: CASSSAPQEGNEQFF

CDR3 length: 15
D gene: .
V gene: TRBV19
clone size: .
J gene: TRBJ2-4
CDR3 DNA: TGTGCCAGTAGTATAGATCAGGGCCACGGAGACATTCAGTACTTC
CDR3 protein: CASSIDQGHGDIQYF

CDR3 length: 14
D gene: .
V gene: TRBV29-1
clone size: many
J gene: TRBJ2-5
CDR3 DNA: TGCAGCGTTGAAGATCCTATAAGTCGAGAGACCCAGTACTTC
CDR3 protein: CSVEDPISRETQYF

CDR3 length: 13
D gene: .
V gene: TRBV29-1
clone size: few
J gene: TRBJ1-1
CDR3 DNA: TGCAGCGTTGACGGCCCTGGGCGCACTGAAGCTTTCTTT
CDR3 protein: CSVDGPGRTEAFF

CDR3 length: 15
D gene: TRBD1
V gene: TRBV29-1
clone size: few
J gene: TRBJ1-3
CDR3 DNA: TGCAGCGTTTCTACCGGGACAGGGCCTGGAAACACCATATATTTT
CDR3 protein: CSVSTGTGPGNTIYF

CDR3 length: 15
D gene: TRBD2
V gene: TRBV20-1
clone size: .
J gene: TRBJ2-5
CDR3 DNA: TGCAGTGCTAGAGGGGCTAGCGGGGCTGAAGGGACCCAGTACTTC
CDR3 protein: CSARGASGAEGTQYF

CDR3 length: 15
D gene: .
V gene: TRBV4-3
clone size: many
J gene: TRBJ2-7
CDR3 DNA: TGCGCCAGCAGCCAAGACATAGGGCAACACTACGAGCAGTACTTC
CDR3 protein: CASSQDIGQHYEQYF

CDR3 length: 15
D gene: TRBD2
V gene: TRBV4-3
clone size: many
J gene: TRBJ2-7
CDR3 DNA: TGCGCCAGCAGCCAAGGGGTAGCGGGTTCCTACGAGCAGTACTTC
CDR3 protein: CASSQGVAGSYEQYF

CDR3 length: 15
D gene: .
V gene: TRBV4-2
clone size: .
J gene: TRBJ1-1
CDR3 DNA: TGTGCCAGCAGCCAAATAGGACAGATGAACACTGAAGCTCTCTTT
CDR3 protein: CASSQIGQMNTEALF

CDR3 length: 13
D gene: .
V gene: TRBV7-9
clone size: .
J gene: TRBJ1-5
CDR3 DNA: TGTGCCAGCAGCTTTGGGATGGGGCAGCCCCAGCATTTT
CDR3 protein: CASSFGMGQPQHF

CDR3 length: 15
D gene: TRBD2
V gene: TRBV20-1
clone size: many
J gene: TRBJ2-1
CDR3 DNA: TGCAGTGCTAGGGATACTAGCGGGGGGTTCAATGAGCAGTTCTTC
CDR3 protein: CSARDTSGGFNEQFF

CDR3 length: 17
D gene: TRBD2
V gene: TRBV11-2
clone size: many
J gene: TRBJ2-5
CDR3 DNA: TGTGCCAGCAGCTTAGTGCCTAGCGGACCGTACCAAGAGACCCAGTACTTC
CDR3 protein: CASSLVPSGPYQETQYF

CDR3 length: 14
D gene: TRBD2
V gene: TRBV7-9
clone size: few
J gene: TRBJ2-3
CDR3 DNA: TGTGCCAGCAGCTTCCTAGCGGCCACAGATACGCAGTATTTT
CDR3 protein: CASSFLAATDTQYF

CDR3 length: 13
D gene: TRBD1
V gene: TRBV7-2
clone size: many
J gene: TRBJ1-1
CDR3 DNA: TGTGCCAGCAGCAATACAGGGGGCACTGAAGCTTTCTTT
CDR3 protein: CASSNTGGTEAFF

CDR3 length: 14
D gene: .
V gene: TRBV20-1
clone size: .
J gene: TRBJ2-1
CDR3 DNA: TGCAGTGCATCGGTTCCCCTAGGAACCTATGAGCAGTTCTTC
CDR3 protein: CSASVPLGTYEQFF

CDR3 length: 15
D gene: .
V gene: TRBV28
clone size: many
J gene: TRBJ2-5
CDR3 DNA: TGTGCCAGCATTCAAGGGGGGGGCGGCCAAGAGACCCAGTACTTC
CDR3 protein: CASIQGGGGQETQYF

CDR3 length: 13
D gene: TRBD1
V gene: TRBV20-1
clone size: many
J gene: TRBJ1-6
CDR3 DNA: TGCAGTGCTAGTCAGGGGGATGGTTCACCCCTCCACTTT
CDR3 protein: CSASQGDGSPLHF

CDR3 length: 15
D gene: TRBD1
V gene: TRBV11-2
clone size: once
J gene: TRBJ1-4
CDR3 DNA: TGTGCCAGCAGCCCTCCGACAGGGATGGGTGAAAAACTGTTTTTT
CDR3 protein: CASSPPTGMGEKLFF

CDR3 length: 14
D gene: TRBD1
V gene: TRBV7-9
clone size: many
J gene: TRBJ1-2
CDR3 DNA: TGTGCCAGCAGCTCCAGGGGGCTCGACTATGGCTACACCTTC
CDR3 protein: CASSSRGLDYGYTF

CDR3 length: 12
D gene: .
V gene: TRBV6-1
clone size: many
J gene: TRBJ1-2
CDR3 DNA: TGTGCCAGCAGTTTGGTACTCTATGGCTACACCTTC
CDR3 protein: CASSLVLYGYTF